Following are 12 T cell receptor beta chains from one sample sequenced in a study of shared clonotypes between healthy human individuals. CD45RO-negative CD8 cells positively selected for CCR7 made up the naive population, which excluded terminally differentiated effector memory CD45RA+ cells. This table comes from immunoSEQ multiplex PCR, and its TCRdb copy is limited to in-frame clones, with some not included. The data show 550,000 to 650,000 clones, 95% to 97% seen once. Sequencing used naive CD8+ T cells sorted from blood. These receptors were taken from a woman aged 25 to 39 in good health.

The CDR3 spells CASSLESHEQYF. In DNA, the CDR3 is TGTGCCAGCAGCTTGGAGTCCCACGAGCAGTACTTC. The chain employs TRBV7-9 and TRBJ2-7; D uncertain. Germline V gene sequence: CDR1 SEHNR, CDR2 FQNEAQ (reference sequence). With 3 bases removed from V and 5 bases from J, the gap between germline ends came to 8 bases. The CDR3 loop spans 12 amino acids.

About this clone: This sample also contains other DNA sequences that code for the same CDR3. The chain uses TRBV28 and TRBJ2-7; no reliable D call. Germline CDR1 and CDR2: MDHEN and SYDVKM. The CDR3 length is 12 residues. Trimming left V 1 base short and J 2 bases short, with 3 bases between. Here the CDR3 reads CASSLSTYEQYF. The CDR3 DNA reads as TGTGCCAGCAGTTTATCAACCTACGAGCAGTACTTC. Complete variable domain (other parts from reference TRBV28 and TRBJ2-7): DVKVTQSSRYLVKRTGEKVFLECVQDMDHENMFWYRQDPGLGLRLIYFSYDVKMKEKGDIPEGYSVSREKKERFSLILESASTNQTSMYLCASSLSTYEQYFGPGTRLTVT.

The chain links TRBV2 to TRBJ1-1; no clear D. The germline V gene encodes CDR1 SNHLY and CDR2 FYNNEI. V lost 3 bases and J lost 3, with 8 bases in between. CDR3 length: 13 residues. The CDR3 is CASSEAVHTEAFF. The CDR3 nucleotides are TGTGCCAGCAGTGAGGCGGTTCACACTGAAGCTTTCTTT. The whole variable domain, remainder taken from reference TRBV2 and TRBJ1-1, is EPEVTQTPSHQVTQMGQEVILRCVPISNHLYFYWYRQILGQKVEFLVSFYNNEISEKSEIFDDQFSVERPDGSNFTLKIRSTKLEDSAMYFCASSEAVHTEAFFGQGTRLTVV.

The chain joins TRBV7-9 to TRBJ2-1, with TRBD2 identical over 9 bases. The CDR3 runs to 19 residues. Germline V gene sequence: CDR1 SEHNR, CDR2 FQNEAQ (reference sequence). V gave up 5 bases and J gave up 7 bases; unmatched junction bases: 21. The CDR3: CASSPRHRVAGVRSNEQFF. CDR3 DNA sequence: TGTGCCAGCAGCCCAAGACATCGGGTAGCGGGAGTTCGGTCAAATGAGCAGTTCTTC.

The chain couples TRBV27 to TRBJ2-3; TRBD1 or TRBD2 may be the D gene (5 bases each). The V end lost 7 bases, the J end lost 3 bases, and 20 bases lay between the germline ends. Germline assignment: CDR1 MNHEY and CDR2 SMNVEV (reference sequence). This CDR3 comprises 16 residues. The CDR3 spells CASTPAMGERTDTQYF. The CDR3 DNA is TGTGCCAGCACTCCGGCCATGGGGGAACGGACAGATACGCAGTATTTT.

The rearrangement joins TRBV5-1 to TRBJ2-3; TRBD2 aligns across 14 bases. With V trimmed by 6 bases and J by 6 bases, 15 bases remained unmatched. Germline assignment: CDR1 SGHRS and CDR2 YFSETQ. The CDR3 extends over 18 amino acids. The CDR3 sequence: CASMGTSGSRETGDTQYF. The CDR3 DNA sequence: TGCGCCAGCATGGGGACTAGCGGGAGTCGGGAAACCGGGGATACGCAGTATTTT.

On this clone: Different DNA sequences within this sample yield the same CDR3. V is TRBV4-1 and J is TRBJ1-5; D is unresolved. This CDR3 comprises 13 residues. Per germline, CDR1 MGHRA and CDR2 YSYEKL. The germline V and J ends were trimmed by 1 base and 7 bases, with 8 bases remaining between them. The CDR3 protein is CASSQGVEQPQHF. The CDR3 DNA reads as TGCGCCAGCAGCCAAGGAGTAGAACAGCCCCAGCATTTT.

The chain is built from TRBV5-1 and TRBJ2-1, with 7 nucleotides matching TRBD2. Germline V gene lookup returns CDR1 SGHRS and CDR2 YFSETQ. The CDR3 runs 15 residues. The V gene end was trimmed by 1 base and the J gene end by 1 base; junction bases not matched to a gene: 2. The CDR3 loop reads CASSLTSESYNEQFF. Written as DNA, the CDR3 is TGCGCCAGCAGCTTGACTAGCGAATCCTACAATGAGCAGTTCTTC.

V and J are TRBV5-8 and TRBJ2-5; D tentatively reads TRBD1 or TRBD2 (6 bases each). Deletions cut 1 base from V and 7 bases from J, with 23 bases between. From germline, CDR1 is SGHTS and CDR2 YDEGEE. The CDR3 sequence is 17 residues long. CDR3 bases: TGTGCCAGCAGCTTGCCCGAGGGGTACCGAGAGGGGGGGACCCAGTACTTC. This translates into CASSLPEGYREGGTQYF.

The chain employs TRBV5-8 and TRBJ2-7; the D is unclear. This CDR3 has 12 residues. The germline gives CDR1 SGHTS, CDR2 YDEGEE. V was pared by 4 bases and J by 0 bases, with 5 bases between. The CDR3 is CASSVTSYEQYF. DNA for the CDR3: TGTGCCAGCAGCGTGACCTCCTACGAGCAGTACTTC.

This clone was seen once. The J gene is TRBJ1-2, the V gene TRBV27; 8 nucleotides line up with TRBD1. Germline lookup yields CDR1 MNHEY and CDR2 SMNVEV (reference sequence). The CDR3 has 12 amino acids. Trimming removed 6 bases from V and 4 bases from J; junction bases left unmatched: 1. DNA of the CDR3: TGTGCCAGCAGCGGACAGGGCTATGGCTACACCTTC. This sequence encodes CASSGQGYGYTF.

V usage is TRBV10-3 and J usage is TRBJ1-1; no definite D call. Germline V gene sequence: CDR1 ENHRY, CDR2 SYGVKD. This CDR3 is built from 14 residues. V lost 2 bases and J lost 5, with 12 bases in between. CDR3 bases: TGTGCCATCAGTGAGGTTGATGGTTCGACTGAAGCTTTCTTT. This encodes CAISEVDGSTEAFF.